This T cell receptor beta chain appears in the sequencing data of a study of blood T cell repertoires in COVID-19. At the level of the study: Material from acute and convalescent COVID-19 was sourced from the United States, Italy and Spain. Sources were T cells, B-cell-depleted T cells, or PBMCs; the material itself was cDNA or gDNA.

V shed 2 bases and J 6 bases; nucleotides not matched to a gene: 2. The CDR3 is made up of 13 amino acids. The V gene's germline CDR1 is SGHNT and CDR2 YYREEE (reference sequence). Per the original methods: The authors estimated nucleated cell counts from reference gene primer amplification. Libraries were prepared by immunoSEQ multiplex PCR; TCRdb keeps only in-frame clonotypes and omits some of them. The V and J calls and clone size were taken over from that table, and D and trimming were inferred from the DNA. The sample includes around 65,000 clones, roughly four fifths of them seen just once. This clonotype was sampled from a human donor in a cohort sampled during active COVID-19. The sample was peripheral blood. The genes are TRBV5-4 and TRBJ1-1; 9 nucleotides align to TRBD1. DNA for the CDR3: TGTGCCAGCAGCTTACAGGGGGCCCCTGAAGCTTTCTTT. Residues: CASSLQGAPEAFF. The variable domain in full, completed from reference TRBV5-4 and TRBJ1-1, reads ETGVTQSPTHLIKTRGQQVTLRCSSQSGHNTVSWYQQALGQGPQFIFQYYREEENGRGNFPPRFSGLQFPNYSSELNVNALELDDSALYLCASSLQGAPEAFFGQGTRLTVV.